The clone carrying this T cell receptor (beta chain) appeared a few times. This sample is drawn from a study of blood T cell repertoires in COVID-19. About the study: The analysed material was cDNA or gDNA that came from T cells, B-cell-depleted T cells, or PBMCs.

Participant ages covered roughly 18 to 89 years across around 25 US areas. Clinical histories supplied by participants themselves formed the basis of cohort assignment. Germline loops: CDR1 MNHNS, CDR2 SASEGT. This CDR3 has 14 amino acids. Trimming shortened V by 3 bases and J by 1 base, and 9 bases separated the two germline ends. How the authors handled the data: Counts of nucleated cells, estimated from reference gene primer amplification, were obtained. Using immunoSEQ multiplex PCR, the repertoire was profiled, and TCRdb retains in-frame clones only, with some absent. That table supplies the V and J calls and clone size; D and trimming were determined from the DNA. The sample lists under 500,000 clones, approximately 92% occurring once.

The TCR sequence derives from a man aged 30-40 years who had recovered from COVID-19. The specimen was PBMCs or T cells enriched from blood (not recorded which). The rearrangement joins TRBV6-1 to TRBJ1-1; tentative D call: TRBD1 (6 bases). CDR3 nucleotide sequence: TGTGCCAGCAGTGAGGGGGCCGGGAACACTGAAGCTTTCTTT. Translation gives CASSEGAGNTEAFF.